This T cell receptor beta chain came from a study of Ad26.COV2.S vaccination and SARS-CoV-2 variants. V lost 7 bases and J lost 4; bases outside the gene matches: 9. This CDR3 is 14 amino acids long. CDR1 LNHDA and CDR2 SQIVND come from the germline V gene (reference sequence). This table comes from immunoSEQ multiplex PCR, and its TCRdb copy is limited to in-frame clones, with some not included. The sample contains some 420,000 clones, roughly 88% of which appear only once. Sample treatment: approximately 18 received Ad26.COV2.S at low or high dose, single or two shots; five or six received placebo; per-sample allocation not given. Each sample was drawn 63 days after the first injection (of vaccine or placebo).

This sample comprised peripheral blood, obtained in a trial of Ad26.COV2.S vaccine versus placebo. The receptor's source is a person aged 18-60 years who received the Ad26.COV2.S COVID-19 vaccine or a placebo. The V call is TRBV19, the J call TRBJ2-7, with 8 bases that match TRBD1. CDR3 sequence (DNA): TGTGCCAGTAATAAAGGCCAGGGGGCGTACGAGCAGTACTTC. It codes for CASNKGQGAYEQYF.